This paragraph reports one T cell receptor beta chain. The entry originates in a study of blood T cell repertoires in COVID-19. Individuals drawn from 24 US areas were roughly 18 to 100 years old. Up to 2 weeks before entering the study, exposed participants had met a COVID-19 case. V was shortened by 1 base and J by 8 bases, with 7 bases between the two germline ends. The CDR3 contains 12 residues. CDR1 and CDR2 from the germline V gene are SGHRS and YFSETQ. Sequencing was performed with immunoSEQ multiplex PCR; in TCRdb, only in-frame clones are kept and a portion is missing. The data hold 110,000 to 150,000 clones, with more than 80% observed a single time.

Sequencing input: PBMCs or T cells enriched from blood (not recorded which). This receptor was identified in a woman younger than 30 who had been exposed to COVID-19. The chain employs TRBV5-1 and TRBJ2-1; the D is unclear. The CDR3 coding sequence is TGCGCCAGCAGCTTGAACTTCTATGAGCAGTTCTTC. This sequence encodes CASSLNFYEQFF.